The clone carrying this T cell receptor beta chain was seen once. CDR1 is SEHNR and CDR2 is FQNEAQ in the germline V gene (reference sequence). With 0 bases removed from V and 8 bases from J, the gap between germline ends came to 20 bases. This CDR3 has 17 residues. Produced via immunoSEQ multiplex PCR; TCRdb's table is partial and in-frame only. This table holds about 390,000 clones, around 93% found once. Treatment of the sample: around 19 received Ad26.COV2.S at low or high dose, single or two shots; roughly five received placebo; per-sample allocation not given. At day 63 after the first vaccine or placebo injection, samples were drawn. This specimen belongs to a study of Ad26.COV2.S vaccination and SARS-CoV-2 variants.

The genes are TRBV7-9 and TRBJ2-1; D may be TRBD1 or TRBD2 (6 bases each). This sequence was found in a person between 18 and 65 years old who received the Ad26.COV2.S COVID-19 vaccine or a placebo. This sample comprised peripheral blood, obtained in a trial of Ad26.COV2.S vaccine versus placebo. CDR3 sequence: CASSLALGGRGADEQFF. The CDR3 bases are TGTGCCAGCAGCTTAGCATTGGGGGGCAGGGGAGCGGATGAGCAGTTCTTC.